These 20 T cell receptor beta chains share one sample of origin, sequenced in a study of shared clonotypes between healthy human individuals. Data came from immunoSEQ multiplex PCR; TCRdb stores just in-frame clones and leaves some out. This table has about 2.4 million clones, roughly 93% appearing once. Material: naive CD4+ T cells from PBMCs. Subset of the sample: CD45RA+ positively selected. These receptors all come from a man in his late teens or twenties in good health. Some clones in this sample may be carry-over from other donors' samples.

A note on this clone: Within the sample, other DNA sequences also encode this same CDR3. This CDR3 is CASSITGELFF. In DNA form, the CDR3 reads TGTGCCAGCAGTATAACCGGGGAGCTGTTTTTT. The chain is built from TRBV28 and TRBJ2-2, with no clear D. Trimming took off 5 bases at V and 5 bases at J, with 3 bases between the two ends. This CDR3 region has 11 residues. Germline assignment: CDR1 MDHEN and CDR2 SYDVKM.

The CDR3 loop is CASTITGSDGYTF. CDR3 coding DNA: TGTGCCAGCACCATTACAGGGTCGGATGGCTACACCTTC. The chain employs TRBV2 and TRBJ1-2; tentative D call: TRBD1 (6 bases). Germline V lookup: CDR1 SNHLY, CDR2 FYNNEI. The V end was cut by 7 bases, the J end by 6 bases, with 15 bases between. CDR3 length: 13 amino acids.

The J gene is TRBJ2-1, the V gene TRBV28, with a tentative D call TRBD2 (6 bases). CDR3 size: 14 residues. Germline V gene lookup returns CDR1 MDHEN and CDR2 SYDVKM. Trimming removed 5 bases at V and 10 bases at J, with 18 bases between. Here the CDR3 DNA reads TGTGCCAGCAGTCCGGGAGCACCCTGGAAAGAGCAGTTCTTC. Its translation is CASSPGAPWKEQFF. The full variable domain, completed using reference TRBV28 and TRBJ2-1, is DVKVTQSSRYLVKRTGEKVFLECVQDMDHENMFWYRQDPGLGLRLIYFSYDVKMKEKGDIPEGYSVSREKKERFSLILESASTNQTSMYLCASSPGAPWKEQFFGPGTRLTVL.

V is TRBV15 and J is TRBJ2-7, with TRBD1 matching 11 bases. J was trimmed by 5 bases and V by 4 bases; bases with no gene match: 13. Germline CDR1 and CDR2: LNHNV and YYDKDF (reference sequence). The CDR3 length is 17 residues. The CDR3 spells CATSIDNPGQGVHEQYF. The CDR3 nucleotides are TGTGCCACCAGCATAGATAACCCGGGACAGGGGGTCCACGAGCAGTACTTC.

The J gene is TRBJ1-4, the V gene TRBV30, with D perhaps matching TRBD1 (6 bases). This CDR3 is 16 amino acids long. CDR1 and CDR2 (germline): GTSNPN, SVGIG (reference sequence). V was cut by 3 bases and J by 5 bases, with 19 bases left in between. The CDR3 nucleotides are TGTGCCTGGAGGGACGGAAACAGGGTGGGAAATGAAAAACTGTTTTTT. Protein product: CAWRDGNRVGNEKLFF.

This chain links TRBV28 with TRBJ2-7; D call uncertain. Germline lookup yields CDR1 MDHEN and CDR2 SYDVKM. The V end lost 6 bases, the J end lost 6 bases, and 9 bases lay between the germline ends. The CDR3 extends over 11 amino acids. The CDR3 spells CASRGSLEQYF. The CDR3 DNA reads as TGTGCCAGCAGAGGCTCTCTCGAGCAGTACTTC.

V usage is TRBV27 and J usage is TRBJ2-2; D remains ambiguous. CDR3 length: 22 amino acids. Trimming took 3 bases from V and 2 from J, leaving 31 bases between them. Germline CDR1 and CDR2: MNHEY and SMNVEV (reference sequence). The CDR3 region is CASSFRVINTFISTTNTGELFF. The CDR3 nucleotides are TGTGCCAGCAGTTTTAGGGTGATCAACACATTCATTAGCACCACAAACACCGGGGAGCTGTTTTTT.

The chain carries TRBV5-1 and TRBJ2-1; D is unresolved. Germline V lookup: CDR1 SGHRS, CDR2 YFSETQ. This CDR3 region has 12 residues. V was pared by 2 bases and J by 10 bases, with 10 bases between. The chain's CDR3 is CASSFGVPEQFF. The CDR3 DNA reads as TGCGCCAGCAGCTTTGGGGTCCCAGAGCAGTTCTTC. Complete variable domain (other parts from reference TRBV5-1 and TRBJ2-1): KAGVTQTPRYLIKTRGQQVTLSCSPISGHRSVSWYQQTPGQGLQFLFEYFSETQRNKGNFPGRFSGRQFSNSRSEMNVSTLELGDSALYLCASSFGVPEQFFGPGTRLTVL.

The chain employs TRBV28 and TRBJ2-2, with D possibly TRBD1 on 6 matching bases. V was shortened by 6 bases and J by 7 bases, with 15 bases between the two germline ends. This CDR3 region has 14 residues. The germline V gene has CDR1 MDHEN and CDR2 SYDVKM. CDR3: CASSYRDVGGELFF. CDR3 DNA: TGTGCCAGCAGCTACAGGGATGTGGGCGGGGAGCTGTTTTTT.

CDR3 coding DNA: TGTGCCAGCAGTTTAGGGATCGGACAGCAGATAAACACCGGGGAGCTGTTTTTT. Translated, it gives CASSLGIGQQINTGELFF. J is TRBJ2-2 and V is TRBV27; maybe TRBD1 (6 bases). V was shortened by 2 bases and J by 2 bases, with 18 bases between the two germline ends. CDR3 length: 18 amino acids. The V gene's germline CDR1 is MNHEY and CDR2 SMNVEV (reference sequence).

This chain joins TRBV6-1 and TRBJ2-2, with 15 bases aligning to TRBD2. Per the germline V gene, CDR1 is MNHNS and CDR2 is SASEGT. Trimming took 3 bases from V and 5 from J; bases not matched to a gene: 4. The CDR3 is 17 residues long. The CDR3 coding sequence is TGTGCCAGCAGTGAGCCGGGACTAGCGGGAGGAACCGGGGAGCTGTTTTTT. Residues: CASSEPGLAGGTGELFF.

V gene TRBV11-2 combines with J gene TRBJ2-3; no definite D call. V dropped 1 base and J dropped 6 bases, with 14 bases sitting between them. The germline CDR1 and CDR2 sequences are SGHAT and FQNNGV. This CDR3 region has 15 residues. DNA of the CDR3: TGTGCCAGCAGCTTAGGCCGAAATCAGCCGGATACGCAGTATTTT. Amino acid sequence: CASSLGRNQPDTQYF.

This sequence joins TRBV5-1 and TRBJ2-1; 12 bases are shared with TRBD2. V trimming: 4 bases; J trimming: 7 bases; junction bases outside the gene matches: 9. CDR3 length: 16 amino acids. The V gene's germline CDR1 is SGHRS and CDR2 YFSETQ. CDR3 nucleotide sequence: TGCGCCAGCAGCCCGACTAGCGGGAGTACGGGTAATGAGCAGTTCTTC. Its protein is CASSPTSGSTGNEQFF.

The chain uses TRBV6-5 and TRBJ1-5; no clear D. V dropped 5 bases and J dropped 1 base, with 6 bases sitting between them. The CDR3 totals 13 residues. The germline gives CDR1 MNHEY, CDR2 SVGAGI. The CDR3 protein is CASSVDSNQPQHF. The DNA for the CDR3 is TGTGCCAGCAGTGTGGACAGCAATCAGCCCCAGCATTTT.

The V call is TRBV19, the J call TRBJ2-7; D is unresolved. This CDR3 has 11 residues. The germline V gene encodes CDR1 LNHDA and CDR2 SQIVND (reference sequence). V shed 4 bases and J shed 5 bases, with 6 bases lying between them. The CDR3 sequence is CASSTRHEQYF. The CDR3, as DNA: TGTGCCAGTAGTACCCGCCACGAGCAGTACTTC.

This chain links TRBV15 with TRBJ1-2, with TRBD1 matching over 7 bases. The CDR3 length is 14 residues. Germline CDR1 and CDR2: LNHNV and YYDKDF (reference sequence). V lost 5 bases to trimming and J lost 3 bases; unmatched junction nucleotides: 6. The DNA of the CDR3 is TGTGCCACCAGCCCCGACAGGGAAGACTATGGCTACACCTTC. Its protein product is CATSPDREDYGYTF.

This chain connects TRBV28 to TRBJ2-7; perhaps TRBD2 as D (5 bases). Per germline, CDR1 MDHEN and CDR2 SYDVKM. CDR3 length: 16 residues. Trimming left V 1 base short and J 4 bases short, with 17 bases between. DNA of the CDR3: TGTGCCAGCAGTTTATATGTCGGGTTGGGGAGTTACGAGCAGTACTTC. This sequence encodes CASSLYVGLGSYEQYF.

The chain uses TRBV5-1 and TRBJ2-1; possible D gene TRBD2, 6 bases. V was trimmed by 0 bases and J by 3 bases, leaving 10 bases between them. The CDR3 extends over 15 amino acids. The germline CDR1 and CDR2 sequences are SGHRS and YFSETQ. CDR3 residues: CASSLVAGLYNEQFF. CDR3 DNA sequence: TGCGCCAGCAGCTTGGTTGCGGGGCTCTACAATGAGCAGTTCTTC.

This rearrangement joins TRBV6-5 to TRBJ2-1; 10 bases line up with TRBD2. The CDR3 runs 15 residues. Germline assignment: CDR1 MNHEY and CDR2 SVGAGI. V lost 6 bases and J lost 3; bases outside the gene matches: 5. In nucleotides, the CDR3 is TGTGCCAGCAGAGGGCTAGCGGGAGTCTACAATGAGCAGTTCTTC. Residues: CASRGLAGVYNEQFF.

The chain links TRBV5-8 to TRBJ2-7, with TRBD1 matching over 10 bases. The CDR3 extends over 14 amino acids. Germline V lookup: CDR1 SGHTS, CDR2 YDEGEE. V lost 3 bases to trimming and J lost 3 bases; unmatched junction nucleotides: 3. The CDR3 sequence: CASSSGTGVYEQYF. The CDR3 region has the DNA TGTGCCAGCAGCTCGGGGACAGGGGTCTACGAGCAGTACTTC.